This TCR beta chain was sequenced for a study of shared clonotypes between healthy human individuals. Repertoires were generated with immunoSEQ multiplex PCR, while TCRdb's copy carries only in-frame clones and drops some. This table has about 1,800,000 clones, about 95% appearing once. Terminally differentiated effector memory CD45RA+ cells were excluded from the naive CD8 cells, which were CD45RO-negative and positively selected for CCR7. Between the trimmed V and J ends, which lost 4 bases and 14 bases, there was a span of 9 bases. This CDR3 has 11 residues. Germline V gene sequence: CDR1 LNHDA, CDR2 SQIVND (reference sequence).

The sequence came from a man aged 18-30 years in good health. The sequenced material came from naive CD8+ T cells sorted from blood. The rearrangement joins TRBV19 to TRBJ1-6; tentatively, D is TRBD1 (6 bases). The CDR3 DNA reads as TGTGCCAGTAGTACTGGGACATCCCTCCACTTT. Translating gives CASSTGTSLHF.